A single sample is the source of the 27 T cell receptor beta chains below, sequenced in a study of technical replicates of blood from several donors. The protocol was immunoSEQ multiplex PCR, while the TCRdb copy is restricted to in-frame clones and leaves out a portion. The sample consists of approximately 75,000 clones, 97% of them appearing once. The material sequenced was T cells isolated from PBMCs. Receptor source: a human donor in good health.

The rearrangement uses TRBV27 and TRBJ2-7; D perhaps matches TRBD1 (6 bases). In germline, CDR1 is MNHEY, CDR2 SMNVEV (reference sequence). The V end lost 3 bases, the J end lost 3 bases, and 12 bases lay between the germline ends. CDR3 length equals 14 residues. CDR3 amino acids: CASSFHRESYEQYF. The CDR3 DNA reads TGTGCCAGCAGTTTCCACAGGGAAAGCTACGAGCAGTACTTC.

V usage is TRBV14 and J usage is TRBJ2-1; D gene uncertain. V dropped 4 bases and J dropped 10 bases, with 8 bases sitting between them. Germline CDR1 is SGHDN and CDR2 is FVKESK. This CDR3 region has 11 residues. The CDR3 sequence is CASSPGGEQFF. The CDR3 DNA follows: TGTGCCAGCAGCCCGGGTGGCGAGCAGTTCTTC.

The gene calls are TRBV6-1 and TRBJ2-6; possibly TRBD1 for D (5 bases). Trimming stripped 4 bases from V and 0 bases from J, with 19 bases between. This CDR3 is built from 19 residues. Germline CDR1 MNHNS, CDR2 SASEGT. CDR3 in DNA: TGTGCCAGCAGTGGGGGCGGACACTCACCAACCTCTGGGGCCAACGTCCTGACTTTC. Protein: CASSGGGHSPTSGANVLTF.

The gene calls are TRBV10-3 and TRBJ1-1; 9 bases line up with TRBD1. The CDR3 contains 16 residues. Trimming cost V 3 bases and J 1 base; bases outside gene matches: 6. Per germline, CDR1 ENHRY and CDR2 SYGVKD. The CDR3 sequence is CAISESGTGRNTEAFF. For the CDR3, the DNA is TGTGCCATCAGTGAATCGGGGACAGGGAGGAACACTGAAGCTTTCTTT.

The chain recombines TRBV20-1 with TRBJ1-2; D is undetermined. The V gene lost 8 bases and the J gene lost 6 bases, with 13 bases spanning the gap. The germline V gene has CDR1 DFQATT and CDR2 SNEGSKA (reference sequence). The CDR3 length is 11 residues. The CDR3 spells CSFGPFDGYTF. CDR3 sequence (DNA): TGCAGTTTTGGGCCCTTTGATGGCTACACCTTC.

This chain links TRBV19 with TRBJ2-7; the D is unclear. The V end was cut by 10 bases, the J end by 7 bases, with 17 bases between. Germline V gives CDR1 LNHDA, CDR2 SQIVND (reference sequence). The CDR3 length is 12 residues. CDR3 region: CATSNVVREQYF. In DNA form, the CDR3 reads TGTGCCACAAGCAATGTGGTCCGGGAGCAGTACTTC.

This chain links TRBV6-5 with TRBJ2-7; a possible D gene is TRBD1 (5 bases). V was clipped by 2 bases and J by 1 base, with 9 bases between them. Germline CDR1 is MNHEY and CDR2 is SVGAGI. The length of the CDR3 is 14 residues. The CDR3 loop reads CASSYLGQSYEQYF. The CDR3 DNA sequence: TGTGCCAGCAGTTACCTCGGACAATCCTACGAGCAGTACTTC.

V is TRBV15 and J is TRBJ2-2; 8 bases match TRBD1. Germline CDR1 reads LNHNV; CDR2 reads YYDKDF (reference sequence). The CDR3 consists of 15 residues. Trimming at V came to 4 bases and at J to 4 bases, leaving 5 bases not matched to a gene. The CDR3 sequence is CATSIRDRITGELFF. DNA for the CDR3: TGTGCCACCAGCATCCGGGACAGGATCACCGGGGAGCTGTTTTTT.

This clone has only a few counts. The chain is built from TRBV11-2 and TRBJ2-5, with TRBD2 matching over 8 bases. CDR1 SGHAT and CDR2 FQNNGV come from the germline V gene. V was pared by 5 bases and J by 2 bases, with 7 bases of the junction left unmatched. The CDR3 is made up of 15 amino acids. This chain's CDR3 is CASSLPPSGQETQYF. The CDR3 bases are TGTGCCAGCAGCCTGCCCCCTAGCGGGCAAGAGACCCAGTACTTC.

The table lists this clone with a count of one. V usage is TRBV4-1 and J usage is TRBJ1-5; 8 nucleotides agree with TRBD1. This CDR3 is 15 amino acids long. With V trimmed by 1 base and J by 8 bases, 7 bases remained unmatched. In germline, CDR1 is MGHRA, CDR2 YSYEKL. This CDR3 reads CASSQGGTGSKPQHF. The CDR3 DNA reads TGCGCCAGCAGCCAAGGTGGGACAGGCAGTAAGCCCCAGCATTTT.

CDR3 loop: CASSGGQVAKNIQYF. The CDR3 DNA follows: TGTGCCAGCAGTGGGGGACAGGTAGCCAAAAACATTCAGTACTTC. The chain uses TRBV6-5 and TRBJ2-4, with TRBD1 matching over 8 bases. This CDR3 region has 15 residues. Germline V gene data show CDR1 as MNHEY and CDR2 as SVGAGI. V gave up 5 bases and J gave up 0 bases; unmatched junction bases: 3.

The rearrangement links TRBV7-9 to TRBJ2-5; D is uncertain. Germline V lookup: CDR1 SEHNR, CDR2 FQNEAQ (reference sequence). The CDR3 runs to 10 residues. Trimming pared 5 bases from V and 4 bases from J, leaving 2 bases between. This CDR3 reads CASSRETQYF. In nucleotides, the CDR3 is TGTGCCAGCAGCCGAGAGACCCAGTACTTC.

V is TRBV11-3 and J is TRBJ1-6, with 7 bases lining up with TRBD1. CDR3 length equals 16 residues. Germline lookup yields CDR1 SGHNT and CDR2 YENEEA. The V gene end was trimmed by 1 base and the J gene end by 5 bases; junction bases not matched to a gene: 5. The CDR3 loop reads CASSLAGTANNSPLHF. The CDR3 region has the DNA TGTGCCAGCAGCTTAGCCGGGACAGCCAATAATTCACCCCTCCACTTT.

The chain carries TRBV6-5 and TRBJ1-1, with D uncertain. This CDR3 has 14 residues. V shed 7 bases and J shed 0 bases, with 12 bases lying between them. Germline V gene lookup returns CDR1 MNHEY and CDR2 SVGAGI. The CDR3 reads CASKFEGMNTEAFF. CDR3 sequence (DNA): TGTGCCAGCAAATTTGAGGGAATGAACACTGAAGCTTTCTTT.

In DNA form, the CDR3 reads TGTGCCAGCAGTTTTGGGACAGGGAGTGAAAAACTGTTTTTT. Its translation is CASSFGTGSEKLFF. The chain carries TRBV27 and TRBJ1-4; 9 bases are shared with TRBD1. This CDR3 has 14 residues. Losses at the gene ends were 3 bases for V and 7 bases for J; bases not matched to a gene: 3. Germline assignment: CDR1 MNHEY and CDR2 SMNVEV (reference sequence).

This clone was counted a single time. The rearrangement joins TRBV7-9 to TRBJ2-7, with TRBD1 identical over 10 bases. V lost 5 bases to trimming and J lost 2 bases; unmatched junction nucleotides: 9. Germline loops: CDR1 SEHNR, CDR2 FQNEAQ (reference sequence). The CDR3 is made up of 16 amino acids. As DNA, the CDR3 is TGTGCCAGCAGCCCCCCCGGGACAGGGGAACCCTACGAGCAGTACTTC. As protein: CASSPPGTGEPYEQYF.

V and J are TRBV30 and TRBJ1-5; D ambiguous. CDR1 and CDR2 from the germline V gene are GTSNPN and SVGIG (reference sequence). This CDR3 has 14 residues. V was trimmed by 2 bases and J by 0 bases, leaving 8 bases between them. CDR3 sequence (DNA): TGTGCCTGGAGTATCGGTTATAGCAATCAGCCCCAGCATTTT. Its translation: CAWSIGYSNQPQHF.

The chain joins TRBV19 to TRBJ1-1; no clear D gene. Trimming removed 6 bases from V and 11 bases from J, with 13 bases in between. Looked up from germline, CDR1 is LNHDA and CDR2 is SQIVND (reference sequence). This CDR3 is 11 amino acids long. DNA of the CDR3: TGTGCCAGTAGAAGAGCACGAGGGGCTTTCTTT. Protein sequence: CASRRARGAFF. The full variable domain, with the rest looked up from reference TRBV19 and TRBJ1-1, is DGGITQSPKYLFRKEGQNVTLSCEQNLNHDAMYWYRQDPGQGLRLIYYSQIVNDFQKGDIAEGYSVSREKKESFPLTVTSAQKNPTAFYLCASRRARGAFFGQGTRLTVV.

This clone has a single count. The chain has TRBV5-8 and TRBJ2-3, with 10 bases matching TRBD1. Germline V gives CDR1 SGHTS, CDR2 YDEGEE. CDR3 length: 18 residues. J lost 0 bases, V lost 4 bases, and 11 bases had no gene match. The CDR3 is CASSLGQGVIFSTDTQYF. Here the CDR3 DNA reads TGTGCCAGCAGCCTCGGACAGGGGGTTATTTTCAGCACAGATACGCAGTATTTT.

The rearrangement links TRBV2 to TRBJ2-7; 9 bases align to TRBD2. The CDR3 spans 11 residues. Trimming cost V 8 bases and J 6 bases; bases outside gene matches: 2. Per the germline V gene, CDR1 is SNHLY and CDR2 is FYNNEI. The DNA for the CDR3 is TGTGCCAGCTATAGCGGGAGCGAGCAGTACTTC. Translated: CASYSGSEQYF.

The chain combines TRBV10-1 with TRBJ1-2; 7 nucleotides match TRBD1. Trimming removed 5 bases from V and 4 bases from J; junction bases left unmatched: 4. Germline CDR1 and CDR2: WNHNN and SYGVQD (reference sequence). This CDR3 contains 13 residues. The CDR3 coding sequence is TGCGCCAGCAGTCCCCCAGGGGGCTATGGCTACACCTTC. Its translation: CASSPPGGYGYTF.

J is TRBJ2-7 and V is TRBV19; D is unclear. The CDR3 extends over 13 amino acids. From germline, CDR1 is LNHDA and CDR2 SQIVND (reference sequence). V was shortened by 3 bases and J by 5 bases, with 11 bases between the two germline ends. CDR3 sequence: CASSITDYNEQYF. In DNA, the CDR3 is TGTGCCAGTAGTATCACAGATTATAACGAGCAGTACTTC.

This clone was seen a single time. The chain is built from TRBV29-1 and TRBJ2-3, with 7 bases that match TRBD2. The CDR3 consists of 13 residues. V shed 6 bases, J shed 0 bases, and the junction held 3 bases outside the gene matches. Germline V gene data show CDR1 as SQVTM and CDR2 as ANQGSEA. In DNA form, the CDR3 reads TGCAGCGTAAGCGGGACTAGCACAGATACGCAGTATTTT. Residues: CSVSGTSTDTQYF.

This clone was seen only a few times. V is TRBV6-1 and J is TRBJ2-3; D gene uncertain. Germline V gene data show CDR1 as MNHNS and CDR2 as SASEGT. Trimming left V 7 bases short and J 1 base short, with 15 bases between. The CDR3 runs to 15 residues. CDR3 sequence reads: CASNLPRSGTDTQYF. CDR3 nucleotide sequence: TGTGCCAGCAACCTCCCTCGGAGTGGCACAGATACGCAGTATTTT.

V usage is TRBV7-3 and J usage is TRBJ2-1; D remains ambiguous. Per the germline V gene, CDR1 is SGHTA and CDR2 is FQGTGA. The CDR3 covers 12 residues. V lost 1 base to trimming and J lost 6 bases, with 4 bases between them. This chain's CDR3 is CASSLNSNEQFF. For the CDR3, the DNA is TGTGCCAGCAGCTTAAACTCCAATGAGCAGTTCTTC.

The DNA of the CDR3 is TGTGCCAGCAGTTTACGTGGACAGTACCAAGAGACCCAGTACTTC. Residues: CASSLRGQYQETQYF. The rearrangement links TRBV28 to TRBJ2-5, with D tentatively TRBD1 (6 bases). This CDR3 spans 15 amino acids. Germline V CDR1 and CDR2: MDHEN, SYDVKM. V lost 2 bases and J 0 bases, leaving 10 bases between the germline ends.

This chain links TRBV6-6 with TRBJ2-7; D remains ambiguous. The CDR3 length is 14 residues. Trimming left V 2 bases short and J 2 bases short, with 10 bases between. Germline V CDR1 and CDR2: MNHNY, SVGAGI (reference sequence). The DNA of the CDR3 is TGTGCCAGCAGTTACGCGGAACCAGCCTACGAGCAGTACTTC. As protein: CASSYAEPAYEQYF.